Below are 28 T cell receptor beta chains sequenced from a single sample in a study of graft-versus-host responses after intestinal transplantation. The study plated some 200,000 CFSE-labeled responders with some 200,000 irradiated, violet-dye-labeled stimulators. Libraries were prepared by immunoSEQ multiplex PCR; TCRdb keeps only in-frame clonotypes and omits some of them. The sample has 17,000 or so clones, approximately 40% seen once. The specimen was alloreactive CD8+ T cells from a mixed lymphocyte reaction culture, collected before intestinal transplant. The subset: CFSE-low proliferating T cells sorted from roughly 6-day pre-transplant mixed lymphocyte reaction (GvH or HvG direction). The receptors shown here come from a human patient who received an intestinal transplant.

The chain combines TRBV29-1 with TRBJ2-7; D is possibly TRBD2 (6 bases). Germline V CDR1 and CDR2: SQVTM, ANQGSEA. The germline V and J ends were trimmed by 3 bases and 3 bases, with 15 bases remaining between them. The CDR3 length is 14 residues. The CDR3 sequence: CSVDHGQAGYEQYF. The CDR3 DNA reads TGCAGCGTTGACCATGGACAAGCGGGCTACGAGCAGTACTTC.

The chain has TRBV27 and TRBJ2-1; weak D call: TRBD2 (6 bases). The CDR3 extends over 14 amino acids. The germline gives CDR1 MNHEY, CDR2 SMNVEV (reference sequence). Trimming left V 8 bases short and J 6 bases short, with 17 bases between. The CDR3 here is CASRTQTSINEQFF. The DNA of the CDR3 is TGTGCCAGCCGAACACAGACTAGTATCAATGAGCAGTTCTTC.

By frequency in the sample, this clone is medium-sized. The rearrangement links TRBV13 to TRBJ2-3; TRBD1 might be the D (5 bases). Deletions cut 0 bases from V and 2 bases from J, with 6 bases between. This CDR3 has 14 amino acids. CDR1 is PRHDT and CDR2 is FYEKMQ in the germline V gene (reference sequence). This CDR3 reads CASSLGGPTDTQYF. CDR3 DNA: TGTGCCAGCAGCTTAGGGGGGCCCACAGATACGCAGTATTTT.

Concerning this clone: A clone one base away is much larger, so this may be a read error. The chain has TRBV4-2 and TRBJ2-7, with no clear D. The CDR3 is made up of 13 amino acids. The germline gives CDR1 LGHNA, CDR2 YNFKEQ. V shed 1 base and J shed 2 bases, with 6 bases lying between them. CDR3 amino acids: CASSQGNTYEQYF. In DNA form, the CDR3 reads TGTGCCAGCAGCCAAGGTAACACCTACGAGCAGTACTTC.

J is TRBJ2-7 and V is TRBV9, with TRBD1 matching over 8 bases. This CDR3 has 14 amino acids. J lost 2 bases, V lost 0 bases, and 1 base had no gene match. Germline CDR1 is SGDLS and CDR2 is YYNGEE. CDR3 amino acids: CASSVGDRTYEQYF. In nucleotides, the CDR3 is TGTGCCAGCAGCGTAGGGGACAGGACCTACGAGCAGTACTTC.

DNA for the CDR3: TGTGCCAGCAGCGCACCAGATGGCTACGAGCAGTACTTC. Its protein is CASSAPDGYEQYF. The V gene is TRBV7-3, the J gene TRBJ2-7; D not certain. Germline CDR1 SGHTA, CDR2 FQGTGA. V lost 5 bases and J 3 bases, leaving 11 bases between the germline ends. This CDR3 contains 13 residues.

The table lists this clone with a count of one. This chain links TRBV4-1 with TRBJ2-7, with 8 positions matching TRBD2. The CDR3 has 16 residues. J gave up 4 bases and V 2 bases, and 10 bases lay outside the gene matches. Germline-derived CDR1 and CDR2 are MGHRA and YSYEKL. Here the CDR3 reads CASSQRLAGFLYEQYF. Here the CDR3 DNA reads TGCGCCAGCAGCCAACGGTTAGCGGGATTCTTGTACGAGCAGTACTTC.

About this clone: Mismatch with germline at one junction end may stem from a read error. This chain links TRBV13 with TRBJ2-3; D ambiguous. The CDR3 totals 11 residues. Germline-derived CDR1 and CDR2 are PRHDT and FYEKMQ (reference sequence). This CDR3 reads CASSVGNTQYF. CDR3 in DNA: TGTGCCAGCAGCGTAGGAAATACGCAGTATTTT.

This sequence joins TRBV27 and TRBJ1-2, with unresolved D. V was clipped by 0 bases and J by 1 base, with 6 bases between them. The germline V gene encodes CDR1 MNHEY and CDR2 SMNVEV (reference sequence). This CDR3 is built from 14 residues. CDR3 amino acids: CASSLSAGNYGYTF. CDR3 DNA: TGTGCCAGCAGTTTATCCGCGGGTAACTATGGCTACACCTTC.

This sequence joins TRBV7-2 and TRBJ2-7, with D perhaps being TRBD1 or TRBD2 (6 bases each). Per germline, CDR1 SGHTA and CDR2 FQGNSA. The CDR3 is 15 amino acids. The V gene lost 1 base and the J gene lost 2 bases, with 12 bases spanning the gap. DNA of the CDR3: TGTGCCAGCAGCTTAGGGCTTGGGGGGCCCTACGAGCAGTACTTC. Amino acid sequence: CASSLGLGGPYEQYF.

This clone has only a few counts. The chain employs TRBV9 and TRBJ2-3; 16 nucleotides align to TRBD2. The CDR3 length is 18 residues. CDR1 and CDR2 from the germline V gene are SGDLS and YYNGEE. V was pared by 0 bases and J by 0 bases, with 1 base of the junction left unmatched. The CDR3: CASSVEGLAGGSTDTQYF. The CDR3 DNA sequence: TGTGCCAGCAGCGTAGAGGGACTAGCGGGAGGGAGCACAGATACGCAGTATTTT.

In its sample, this clone ranks as medium-sized. This sequence joins TRBV12-1 and TRBJ2-1; the table's TRBD2 call for D was not verified on the DNA. TRBV12-1 corresponds to a pseudogene. The CDR3 extends over 8 amino acids. DNA of the CDR3: TGTGCCAGCAGCTTGCGGTTCTTC. This gives the protein CASSLRFF.

This clone was picked up one time. J is TRBJ2-7 and V is TRBV29-1; TRBD2 matches at 8 bases. Germline CDR1 and CDR2: SQVTM and ANQGSEA. The CDR3 runs 13 residues. The V and J ends lost 5 bases and 3 bases, in that order; junction bases with no gene match: 6. The CDR3 DNA sequence: TGCAGCGTTCGGGGGGGACTTTTCTACGAGCAGTACTTC. Protein: CSVRGGLFYEQYF.

This chain links TRBV7-6 with TRBJ2-1, with a weak D call TRBD2 (7 bases). The CDR3 spans 20 residues. The ends were cut back, 1 base at V and 0 bases at J, with 22 bases in the middle. From germline, CDR1 is SGHVS and CDR2 FNYEAQ. CDR3 sequence: CASSLVAGAAFFSSYNEQFF. CDR3 nucleotides: TGTGCCAGCAGCTTAGTCGCGGGGGCAGCCTTTTTTAGCTCCTACAATGAGCAGTTCTTC.

This clone counts as medium-sized. The genes are TRBV6-5 and TRBJ2-7; 7 bases agree with TRBD2. Per germline, CDR1 MNHEY and CDR2 SVGAGI. The J segment lost 1 base and the V segment lost 0 bases, leaving 3 bases of the junction unmatched. The CDR3 has 15 residues. CDR3 protein: CASSYSPSGSYEQYF. CDR3 DNA: TGTGCCAGCAGTTACTCGCCTAGCGGTTCCTACGAGCAGTACTTC.

This chain connects TRBV7-2 to TRBJ1-2; D remains ambiguous. Per the germline V gene, CDR1 is SGHTA and CDR2 is FQGNSA. The germline V and J ends were trimmed by 1 base and 8 bases, with 14 bases remaining between them. The CDR3 is 14 amino acids. Written as DNA, the CDR3 is TGTGCCAGCAGCTTAGGTAGGCTCCCAGCCGGCTACACCTTC. Its translation: CASSLGRLPAGYTF.

This clone appeared a few times. The genes are TRBV2 and TRBJ2-7; 8 bases fit TRBD1. Trimming cost V 10 bases and J 2 bases; bases outside gene matches: 13. Germline V gene sequence: CDR1 SNHLY, CDR2 FYNNEI. The CDR3 contains 15 residues. As DNA, the CDR3 is TGTGCCAACCTACCAGACAGGGGTCTTCCCTACGAGCAGTACTTC. Amino acids: CANLPDRGLPYEQYF.

The rearrangement joins TRBV9 to TRBJ2-7; 12 bases agree with TRBD2. The V and J ends lost 2 bases and 4 bases, in that order; junction bases with no gene match: 1. Germline V CDR1 and CDR2: SGDLS, YYNGEE. The CDR3 extends over 14 amino acids. CDR3 in DNA: TGTGCCAGCAGCGTTGGACTAGCGGGATACGAGCAGTACTTC. This translates into CASSVGLAGYEQYF.

This clone is labeled as medium-sized. V usage is TRBV19 and J usage is TRBJ2-7; 8 bases are shared with TRBD1. The ends lost 3 bases at V and 3 bases at J; junction bases unmatched: 16. Germline V gives CDR1 LNHDA, CDR2 SQIVND (reference sequence). The CDR3 consists of 18 residues. The CDR3 region has the DNA TGTGCCAGTAGTATTGCCGGCAGGGGGCGTTTGTATGACTACGAGCAGTACTTC. It specifies CASSIAGRGRLYDYEQYF.

This chain links TRBV19 with TRBJ1-2; weak D call: TRBD1 (5 bases). The germline CDR1 and CDR2 sequences are LNHDA and SQIVND (reference sequence). The CDR3 is 13 amino acids. V lost 7 bases to trimming and J lost 4 bases, with 13 bases between them. CDR3 nucleotide sequence: TGTGCCAGTATGGAAGGGGCCCCCTATGGCTACACCTTC. This translates into CASMEGAPYGYTF.

The gene calls are TRBV7-9 and TRBJ2-1; TRBD2 is a possible D gene (6 bases). The CDR3 contains 15 residues. Germline V CDR1 and CDR2: SEHNR, FQNEAQ (reference sequence). The V end lost 1 base, the J end lost 6 bases, and 13 bases lay between the germline ends. In nucleotides, the CDR3 is TGTGCCAGCAGCTTAGGTACGGGAGAGGGCAATGAGCAGTTCTTC. Translated, it gives CASSLGTGEGNEQFF. The entire variable domain, with the rest obtained from reference TRBV7-9 and TRBJ2-1, is as follows: DTGVSQNPRHKITKRGQNVTFRCDPISEHNRLYWYRQTLGQGPEFLTYFQNEAQLEKSRLLSDRFSAERPKGSFSTLEIQRTEQGDSAMYLCASSLGTGEGNEQFFGPGTRLTVL.

This clone was found a few times. V gene TRBV6-5 combines with J gene TRBJ2-2; D might be TRBD2 (6 bases). V shed 2 bases and J shed 4 bases, with 14 bases lying between them. The CDR3 loop spans 16 amino acids. The germline gives CDR1 MNHEY, CDR2 SVGAGI. In nucleotides, the CDR3 is TGTGCCAGCAGTTACGCCGGCGGGGCGACCACCGGGGAGCTGTTTTTT. Translating it yields CASSYAGGATTGELFF.

V is TRBV21-1 and J is TRBJ2-1; the D call in the table, TRBD2, was not verified against the DNA. TRBV21-1 is flagged as a pseudogene. The CDR3 is 21 residues long. CDR3 sequence: CASSKPGEGLAGGLSYNEQFF. The CDR3 nucleotides are TGTGCCAGCAGCAAACCCGGGGAGGGGCTAGCGGGAGGGCTCTCCTACAATGAGCAGTTCTTC.

This clone was observed a few times. The CDR3 DNA reads TGCGCCAGCAGCCAAGAGGTCGACTACGGGGAGCTGTTTTTT. Translated, it gives CASSQEVDYGELFF. This sequence joins TRBV4-1 and TRBJ2-2, with D perhaps matching TRBD2 (5 bases). The CDR3 has 14 amino acids. V was trimmed by 0 bases and J by 7 bases, leaving 9 bases between them. Germline V lookup: CDR1 MGHRA, CDR2 YSYEKL.

By share, this clone ranks as medium-sized (0.01 to 0.1%). The V call is TRBV5-6, the J call TRBJ2-7; 8 bases line up with TRBD2. The CDR3 is 14 amino acids. The V segment lost 4 bases and the J segment 3 bases; nucleotides outside the gene matches: 6. Germline V CDR1 and CDR2: SGHDT, YYEEEE. This CDR3 is CASSHGAGGYEQYF. In nucleotides, the CDR3 is TGTGCCAGCAGCCACGGGGCGGGAGGCTACGAGCAGTACTTC. The complete variable domain, with remaining parts taken from reference TRBV5-6 and TRBJ2-7, reads DAGVTQSPTHLIKTRGQQVTLRCSPKSGHDTVSWYQQALGQGPQFIFQYYEEEERQRGNFPDRFSGHQFPNYSSELNVNALLLGDSALYLCASSHGAGGYEQYFGPGTRLTVT.

The chain combines TRBV6-1 with TRBJ2-1; 10 nucleotides match TRBD2. CDR1 and CDR2 (germline): MNHNS, SASEGT. V shed 2 bases, J shed 6 bases, and the junction held 10 bases outside the gene matches. CDR3 size: 17 residues. The CDR3 loop reads CASSEQGTSDFLNEQFF. DNA of the CDR3: TGTGCCAGCAGTGAACAGGGGACTAGCGACTTTCTCAATGAGCAGTTCTTC.

In its sample, this clone was seen a few times. The same CDR3 arises from other DNA sequences in this sample as well. The V call is TRBV27, the J call TRBJ2-1; D is unclear. The CDR3 sequence is 13 residues long. Trimming stripped 2 bases from V and 3 bases from J, with 5 bases between. Germline CDR1 is MNHEY and CDR2 is SMNVEV (reference sequence). Here the CDR3 reads CASSLSVYNEQFF. CDR3 DNA sequence: TGTGCCAGCAGTTTAAGTGTCTACAATGAGCAGTTCTTC.

This clone is deemed medium-sized (0.01 to 0.1%). The chain's CDR3 is CASSLGQIFTADTQYF. The CDR3 DNA is TGTGCCAGCAGTTTAGGTCAGATCTTTACGGCAGATACGCAGTATTTT. The chain recombines TRBV27 with TRBJ2-3; no firm D call. V was pared by 2 bases and J by 4 bases, with 16 bases between. The CDR3 totals 16 residues. Germline V gives CDR1 MNHEY, CDR2 SMNVEV (reference sequence).